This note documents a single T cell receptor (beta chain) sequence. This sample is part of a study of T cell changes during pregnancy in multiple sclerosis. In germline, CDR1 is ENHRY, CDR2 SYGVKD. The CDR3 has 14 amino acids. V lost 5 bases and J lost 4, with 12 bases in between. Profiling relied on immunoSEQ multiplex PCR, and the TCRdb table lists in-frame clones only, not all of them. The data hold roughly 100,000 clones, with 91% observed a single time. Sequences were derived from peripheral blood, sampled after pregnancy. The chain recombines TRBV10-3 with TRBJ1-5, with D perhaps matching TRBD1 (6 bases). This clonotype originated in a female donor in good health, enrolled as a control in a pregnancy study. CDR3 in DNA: TGTGCCATCAGTCCAGGGGCAGCTAATCAGCCCCAGCATTTT. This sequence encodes CAISPGAANQPQHF.